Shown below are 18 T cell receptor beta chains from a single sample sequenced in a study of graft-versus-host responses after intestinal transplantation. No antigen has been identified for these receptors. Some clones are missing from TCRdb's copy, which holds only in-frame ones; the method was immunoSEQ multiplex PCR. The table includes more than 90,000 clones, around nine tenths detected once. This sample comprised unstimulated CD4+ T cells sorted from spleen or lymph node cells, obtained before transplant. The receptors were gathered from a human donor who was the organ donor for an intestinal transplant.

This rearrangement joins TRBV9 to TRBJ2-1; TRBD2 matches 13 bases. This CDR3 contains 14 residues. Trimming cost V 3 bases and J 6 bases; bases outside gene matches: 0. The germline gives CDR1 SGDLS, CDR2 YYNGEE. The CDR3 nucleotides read TGTGCCAGCAGCGGGACTAGCGGGAGCAATGAGCAGTTCTTC. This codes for CASSGTSGSNEQFF. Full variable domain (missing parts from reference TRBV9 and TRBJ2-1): DSGVTQTPKHLITATGQRVTLRCSPRSGDLSVYWYQQSLDQGLQFLIQYYNGEERAKGNILERFSAQQFPDLHSELNLSSLELGDSALYFCASSGTSGSNEQFFGPGTRLTVL.

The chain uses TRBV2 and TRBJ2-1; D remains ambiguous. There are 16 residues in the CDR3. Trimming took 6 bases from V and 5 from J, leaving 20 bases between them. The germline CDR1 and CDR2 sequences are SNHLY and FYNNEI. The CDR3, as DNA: TGTGCCAGCAGGAAGGTCGCCGAAAGGATAAACAATGAGCAGTTCTTC. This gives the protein CASRKVAERINNEQFF.

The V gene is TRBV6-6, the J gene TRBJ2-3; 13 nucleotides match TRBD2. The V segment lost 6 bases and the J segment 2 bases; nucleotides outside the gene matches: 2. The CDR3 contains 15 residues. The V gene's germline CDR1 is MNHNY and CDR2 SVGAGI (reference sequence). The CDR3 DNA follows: TGTGCCAGCAGGGGACTAGCGGGACTCACAGATACGCAGTATTTT. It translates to CASRGLAGLTDTQYF.

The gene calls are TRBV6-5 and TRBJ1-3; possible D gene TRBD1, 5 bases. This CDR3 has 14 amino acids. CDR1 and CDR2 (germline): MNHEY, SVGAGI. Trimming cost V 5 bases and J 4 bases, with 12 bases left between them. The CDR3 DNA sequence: TGTGCCAGCAGTCGCGGGGGGAACGGAAACACCATATATTTT. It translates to CASSRGGNGNTIYF.

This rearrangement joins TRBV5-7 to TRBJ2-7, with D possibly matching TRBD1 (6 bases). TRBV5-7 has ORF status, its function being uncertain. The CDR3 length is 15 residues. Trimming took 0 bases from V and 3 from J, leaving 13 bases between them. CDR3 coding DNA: TGTGCCAGCAGCTTGGGGACCACAGGGAGCTACGAGCAGTACTTC. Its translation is CASSLGTTGSYEQYF.

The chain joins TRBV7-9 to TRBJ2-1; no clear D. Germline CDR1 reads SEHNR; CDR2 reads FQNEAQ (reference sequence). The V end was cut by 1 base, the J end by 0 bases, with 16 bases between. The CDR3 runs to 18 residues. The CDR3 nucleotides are TGTGCCAGCAGCTTAGTCTCTGGCGACTTCCTCTCCTACAATGAGCAGTTCTTC. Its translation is CASSLVSGDFLSYNEQFF.

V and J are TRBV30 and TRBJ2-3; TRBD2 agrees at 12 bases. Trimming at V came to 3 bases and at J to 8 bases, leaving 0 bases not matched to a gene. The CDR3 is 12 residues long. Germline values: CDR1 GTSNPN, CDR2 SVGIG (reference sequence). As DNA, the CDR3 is TGTGCCTGGAGACTAGCGGGAGGTACGCAGTATTTT. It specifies CAWRLAGGTQYF.

CDR3 coding DNA: TGTGCCACCAGCAGAGATAGGGTGACTAGCGGGAGTGGGTACAATGAGCAGTTCTTC. Protein: CATSRDRVTSGSGYNEQFF. The rearrangement links TRBV15 to TRBJ2-1, with 12 bases lining up with TRBD2. Looked up from germline, CDR1 is LNHNV and CDR2 is YYDKDF (reference sequence). The CDR3 consists of 19 residues. Unmatched junction bases numbered 10, after V lost 0 bases and J lost 4 bases.

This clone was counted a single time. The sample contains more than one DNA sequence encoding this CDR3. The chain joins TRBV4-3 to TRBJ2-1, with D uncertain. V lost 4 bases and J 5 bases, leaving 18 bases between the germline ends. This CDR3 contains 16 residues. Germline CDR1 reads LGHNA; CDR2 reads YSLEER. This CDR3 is CASSLRAGPADNEQFF. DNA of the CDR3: TGCGCCAGCAGCCTACGTGCAGGCCCTGCAGACAATGAGCAGTTCTTC.

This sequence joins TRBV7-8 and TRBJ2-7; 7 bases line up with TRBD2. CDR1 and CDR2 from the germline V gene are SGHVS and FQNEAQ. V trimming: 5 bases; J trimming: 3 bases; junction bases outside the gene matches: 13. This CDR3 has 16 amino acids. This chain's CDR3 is CASSPVGGFARYEQYF. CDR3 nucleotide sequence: TGTGCCAGCAGCCCAGTCGGGGGGTTCGCTCGCTACGAGCAGTACTTC.

The CDR3 DNA is TGTGCCAGCAGTGACAGGGTCGTCGGGGAGCTGTTTTTT. Translating it yields CASSDRVVGELFF. J is TRBJ2-2 and V is TRBV25-1, with D perhaps TRBD1 (5 bases). The CDR3 is made up of 13 amino acids. The germline V and J ends were trimmed by 3 bases and 7 bases, with 9 bases remaining between them. Germline values: CDR1 MGHDK, CDR2 SYGVNS.

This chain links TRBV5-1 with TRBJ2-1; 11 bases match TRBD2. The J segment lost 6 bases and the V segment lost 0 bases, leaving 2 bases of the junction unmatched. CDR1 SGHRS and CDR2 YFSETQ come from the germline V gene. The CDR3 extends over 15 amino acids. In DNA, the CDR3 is TGCGCCAGCAGCTTGGGACTAGCGGGACTCAATGAGCAGTTCTTC. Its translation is CASSLGLAGLNEQFF. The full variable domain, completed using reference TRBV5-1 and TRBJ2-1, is KAGVTQTPRYLIKTRGQQVTLSCSPISGHRSVSWYQQTPGQGLQFLFEYFSETQRNKGNFPGRFSGRQFSNSRSEMNVSTLELGDSALYLCASSLGLAGLNEQFFGPGTRLTVL.

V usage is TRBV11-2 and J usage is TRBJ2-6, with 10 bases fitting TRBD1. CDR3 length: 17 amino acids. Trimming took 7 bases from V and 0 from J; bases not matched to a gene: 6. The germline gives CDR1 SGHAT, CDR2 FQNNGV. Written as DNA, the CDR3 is TGTGCCAGCACCTTGGACAGGGGGTTCTCTGGGGCCAACGTCCTGACTTTC. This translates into CASTLDRGFSGANVLTF. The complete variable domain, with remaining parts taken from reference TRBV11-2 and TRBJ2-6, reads EAGVAQSPRYKIIEKRQSVAFWCNPISGHATLYWYQQILGQGPKLLIQFQNNGVVDDSQLPKDRFSAERLKGVDSTLKIQPAKLEDSAVYLCASTLDRGFSGANVLTFGAGSRLTVL.

For the CDR3, the DNA is TGTGCCAGCAGTGGGCCCGGAGCGCTCTCCTACGAGCAGTACTTC. It yields the protein CASSGPGALSYEQYF. The V and J genes are TRBV28 and TRBJ2-7; D not certain. The V gene lost 5 bases and the J gene lost 0 bases, with 14 bases spanning the gap. The CDR3 totals 15 residues. Germline V gene lookup returns CDR1 MDHEN and CDR2 SYDVKM.

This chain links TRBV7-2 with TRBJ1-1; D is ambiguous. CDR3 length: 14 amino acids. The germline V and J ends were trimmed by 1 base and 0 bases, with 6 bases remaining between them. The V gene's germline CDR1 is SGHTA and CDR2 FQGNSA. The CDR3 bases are TGTGCCAGCAGCTTAGTGTTTCTGAACACTGAAGCTTTCTTT. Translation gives CASSLVFLNTEAFF.

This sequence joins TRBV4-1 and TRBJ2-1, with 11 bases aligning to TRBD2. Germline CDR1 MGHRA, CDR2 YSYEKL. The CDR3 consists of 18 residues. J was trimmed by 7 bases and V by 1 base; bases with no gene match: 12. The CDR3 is CASSQGLAGLLLSNEQFF. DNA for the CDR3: TGCGCCAGCAGCCAAGGACTAGCGGGATTGCTCCTATCGAATGAGCAGTTCTTC.

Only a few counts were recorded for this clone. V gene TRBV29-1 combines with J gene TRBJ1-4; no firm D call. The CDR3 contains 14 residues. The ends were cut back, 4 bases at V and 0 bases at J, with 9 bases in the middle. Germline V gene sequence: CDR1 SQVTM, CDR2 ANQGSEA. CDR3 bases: TGCAGCGTTGCGGAGATTGCAACTAATGAAAAACTGTTTTTT. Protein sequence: CSVAEIATNEKLFF.

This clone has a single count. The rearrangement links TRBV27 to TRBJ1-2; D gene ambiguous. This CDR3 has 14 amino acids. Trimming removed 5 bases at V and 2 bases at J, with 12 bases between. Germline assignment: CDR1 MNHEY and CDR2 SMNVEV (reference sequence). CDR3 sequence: CASSSPTKNYGYTF. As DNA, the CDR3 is TGTGCCAGCAGTAGCCCGACAAAAAACTATGGCTACACCTTC.